This T cell receptor (beta chain) was profiled in a study of T-cell memory formation after mild COVID-19. Study conclusions and caveats: CD4+ contracting clones lay mainly in CM and EM, CD8+ ones in EMRA. Certain responding clones were present in pre-infection memory, suggesting participation of cross-reactive memory.

The table lists this clonotype with a few counts. Its target is unknown. MiXCR was run by TCRdb on the 5' RACE reads, yielding one entry per CDR3 protein. The sample contains around 320,000 distinct CDR3 sequences, 13% to 15% of which appear only once. Sample: PBMCs or a T cell subset sorted from them (not recorded which). The TCR originated in a man aged 18 to 35 who had mild COVID-19 (a few samples of this study predate the infection). Cell type and time point are not known.

The CDR3 loop reads CASSLAIDPKQFF. The CDR3 DNA reads as TGTGCCAGCAGCTTAGCGATAGATCCAAAGCAGTTCTTC. The chain recombines TRBV7-8 with TRBJ2-1; D remains unclear. The CDR3 is 13 residues long. Germline V lookup: CDR1 SGHVS, CDR2 FQNEAQ. V lost 0 bases and J lost 11, with 11 bases in between.